Following are 24 T cell receptor beta chains from one sample sequenced in a study of T cell changes during pregnancy in multiple sclerosis. Some clones are missing from TCRdb's copy, which holds only in-frame ones; the method was immunoSEQ multiplex PCR. This table has under 45,000 clones, around 96% appearing once. Sequenced material: peripheral blood, taken in the second trimester of pregnancy. These TCRs come from a female donor with multiple sclerosis, enrolled in a pregnancy study.

This clone appeared once. V gene TRBV27 combines with J gene TRBJ1-1, with a tentative D call TRBD1 (5 bases). Trimming removed 5 bases from V and 3 bases from J, with 13 bases in between. The CDR3 has 14 residues. Germline CDR1 is MNHEY and CDR2 is SMNVEV (reference sequence). Written as DNA, the CDR3 is TGTGCCAGCAGTGTTCAGGGCTGGGACACTGAAGCTTTCTTT. Translated, it gives CASSVQGWDTEAFF.

The chain employs TRBV5-1 and TRBJ2-3, with D possibly being TRBD1 (6 bases). Trimming took 0 bases from V and 5 from J, leaving 13 bases between them. This CDR3 has 15 amino acids. CDR1 and CDR2 (germline): SGHRS, YFSETQ. The CDR3 loop is CASSLANQGGDTQYF. The CDR3 coding sequence is TGCGCCAGCAGCTTGGCAAACCAAGGGGGAGATACGCAGTATTTT. The entire variable domain, with the rest obtained from reference TRBV5-1 and TRBJ2-3, is as follows: KAGVTQTPRYLIKTRGQQVTLSCSPISGHRSVSWYQQTPGQGLQFLFEYFSETQRNKGNFPGRFSGRQFSNSRSEMNVSTLELGDSALYLCASSLANQGGDTQYFGPGTRLTVL.

The CDR3: CASSQERPNQETQYF. In nucleotides, the CDR3 is TGTGCCAGCAGCCAAGAGCGGCCGAACCAAGAGACCCAGTACTTC. The chain recombines TRBV4-2 with TRBJ2-5; D call uncertain. Germline values: CDR1 LGHNA, CDR2 YNFKEQ. V was cut by 0 bases and J by 0 bases, with 8 bases left in between. The CDR3 runs to 15 residues.

The CDR3 region has the DNA TGTGCCAGCAGCTCCGAGGGACTAGCCGGGTACGAGCAGTACTTC. Its protein is CASSSEGLAGYEQYF. The chain is built from TRBV13 and TRBJ2-7; 9 bases are a match to TRBD2. The CDR3 sequence is 15 residues long. From germline, CDR1 is PRHDT and CDR2 FYEKMQ (reference sequence). With 4 bases clipped from V and 4 bases from J, the junction kept 8 bases outside the gene matches.

V and J are TRBV2 and TRBJ1-2; 10 bases match TRBD1. Germline V gene data show CDR1 as SNHLY and CDR2 as FYNNEI. Trimming cost V 4 bases and J 2 bases; bases outside gene matches: 1. CDR3 length: 14 amino acids. CDR3 in amino acids: CASSGQGANYGYTF. CDR3 bases: TGTGCCAGCAGTGGACAGGGGGCAAACTATGGCTACACCTTC.

The V gene is TRBV7-9, the J gene TRBJ2-3, with TRBD2 identical over 9 bases. Germline V gene lookup returns CDR1 SEHNR and CDR2 FQNEAQ (reference sequence). V was clipped by 2 bases and J by 1 base; unmatched bases: 4. This CDR3 has 16 amino acids. CDR3 bases: TGTGCCAGCAGCTTACATAGCGGGGGCCGCACAGATACGCAGTATTTT. Translated: CASSLHSGGRTDTQYF.

The rearrangement joins TRBV5-1 to TRBJ2-7; 8 nucleotides match TRBD1. Trimming removed 3 bases from V and 0 bases from J; junction bases left unmatched: 8. CDR3 size: 16 residues. The V gene's germline CDR1 is SGHRS and CDR2 YFSETQ. CDR3 nucleotides: TGCGCCAGCAGCTCCCGGGCAGGGGGCTCCTCCTACGAGCAGTACTTC. Residues: CASSSRAGGSSYEQYF.

This clone was counted once. V usage is TRBV9 and J usage is TRBJ1-2; TRBD1 is a possible D gene (6 bases). In germline, CDR1 is SGDLS, CDR2 YYNGEE. Trimming left V 4 bases short and J 4 bases short, with 17 bases between. The CDR3 extends over 15 amino acids. CDR3 in amino acids: CASSQPLGQTYGYTF. CDR3 coding DNA: TGTGCCAGCAGCCAACCCCTGGGACAAACCTATGGCTACACCTTC.

The rearrangement uses TRBV6-1 and TRBJ2-3, with a weak D call TRBD2 (5 bases). V was clipped by 2 bases and J by 3 bases, with 15 bases between them. Germline CDR1 and CDR2: MNHNS and SASEGT. There are 16 residues in the CDR3. CDR3: CASSEYRRLHTDTQYF. The CDR3 DNA reads as TGTGCCAGCAGTGAATATCGGAGGTTGCATACAGATACGCAGTATTTT.

V gene TRBV4-1 combines with J gene TRBJ1-5; the match to TRBD1 covers 10 bases. V shed 3 bases and J 5 bases; nucleotides not matched to a gene: 4. The CDR3 runs 15 residues. Looked up from germline, CDR1 is MGHRA and CDR2 is YSYEKL. In nucleotides, the CDR3 is TGCGCCAGCAGCCAGGATGACAGGGGGCATCAGCCCCAGCATTTT. This gives the protein CASSQDDRGHQPQHF.

This chain links TRBV27 with TRBJ2-2; possible D gene TRBD2, 5 bases. The CDR3 runs to 16 residues. Germline loops: CDR1 MNHEY, CDR2 SMNVEV (reference sequence). Trimming left V 5 bases short and J 3 bases short, with 16 bases between. The CDR3 coding sequence is TGTGCCAGCAGTCCCTGGATCGGGGAAGACACCGGGGAGCTGTTTTTT. Residues: CASSPWIGEDTGELFF.

This clone appeared a single time. J is TRBJ1-4 and V is TRBV18; tentatively, D is TRBD1 (5 bases). The germline gives CDR1 KGHSH, CDR2 LQKENI. CDR3 length: 15 residues. Trimming stripped 4 bases from V and 5 bases from J, with 14 bases between. Here the CDR3 reads CASSQYRKWNEKLFF. CDR3 nucleotides: TGTGCCAGCTCACAATACAGGAAGTGGAATGAAAAACTGTTTTTT. The full variable domain, with the rest looked up from reference TRBV18 and TRBJ1-4, is NAGVMQNPRHLVRRRGQEARLRCSPMKGHSHVYWYRQLPEEGLKFMVYLQKENIIDESGMPKERFSAEFPKEGPSILRIQQVVRGDSAAYFCASSQYRKWNEKLFFGSGTQLSVL.

The V call is TRBV11-3, the J call TRBJ2-7; 9 bases align to TRBD1. The trim removed 3 bases at V and 0 bases at J, leaving 9 bases unmatched. Germline assignment: CDR1 SGHNT and CDR2 YENEEA. CDR3 length equals 17 residues. The CDR3 DNA sequence: TGTGCCAGCAGCTTCGGACAGGGGAGGTATTACTCCTACGAGCAGTACTTC. Its translation is CASSFGQGRYYSYEQYF. The full variable domain, rest sourced from reference TRBV11-3 and TRBJ2-7, is EAGVVQSPRYKIIEKKQPVAFWCNPISGHNTLYWYLQNLGQGPELLIRYENEEAVDDSQLPKDRFSAERLKGVDSTLKIQPAELGDSAVYLCASSFGQGRYYSYEQYFGPGTRLTVT.

This clone was picked up one time. The rearrangement uses TRBV9 and TRBJ1-2; D is undetermined. CDR3 length: 15 residues. Trimming left V 2 bases short and J 1 base short, with 12 bases between. Germline V lookup: CDR1 SGDLS, CDR2 YYNGEE. The chain's CDR3 is CASSVAPAVNYGYTF. CDR3 bases: TGTGCCAGCAGCGTTGCACCGGCGGTTAACTATGGCTACACCTTC.

V usage is TRBV28 and J usage is TRBJ2-5; TRBD2 might be the D (5 bases). Germline CDR1 reads MDHEN; CDR2 reads SYDVKM. This CDR3 region has 15 residues. V lost 8 bases to trimming and J lost 2 bases, with 18 bases between them. The CDR3, as DNA: TGTGCCAGCCTCATGGCCGGAGGAAGTCAAGAGACCCAGTACTTC. Its translation is CASLMAGGSQETQYF.

This clone was counted only a few times. V and J are TRBV6-1 and TRBJ1-2; D is undetermined. Trimming stripped 7 bases from V and 8 bases from J, with 14 bases between. The germline CDR1 and CDR2 sequences are MNHNS and SASEGT. The CDR3 totals 12 residues. DNA for the CDR3: TGTGCCAGCATGATGGAATTGAGGGGCTACACCTTC. Protein sequence: CASMMELRGYTF.

This chain uses TRBV7-3 with TRBJ1-2; D unclear. The CDR3 has 15 residues. The germline V gene has CDR1 SGHTA and CDR2 FQGTGA. Trimming pared 5 bases from V and 4 bases from J, leaving 17 bases between. CDR3 protein: CASSPGVREGYGYTF. CDR3 coding DNA: TGTGCCAGCAGCCCGGGTGTGAGGGAGGGCTATGGCTACACCTTC.

V is TRBV5-6 and J is TRBJ1-1; tentatively, D is TRBD1 (5 bases). The germline V gene has CDR1 SGHDT and CDR2 YYEEEE. V lost 1 base and J 0 bases, leaving 7 bases between the germline ends. The CDR3 runs 14 residues. CDR3 bases: TGTGCCAGCAGCTTGCAGGGTATGAACACTGAAGCTTTCTTT. Protein: CASSLQGMNTEAFF.

This clone was recorded once. The J gene is TRBJ2-1, the V gene TRBV14; D gene unclear. Germline V lookup: CDR1 SGHDN, CDR2 FVKESK. This CDR3 is built from 16 residues. V lost 0 bases and J lost 4, with 13 bases in between. CDR3: CASSQEGALAYNEQFF. CDR3 nucleotide sequence: TGTGCCAGCAGCCAAGAGGGCGCCTTGGCGTACAATGAGCAGTTCTTC.

The chain uses TRBV4-3 and TRBJ2-1; D remains ambiguous. Trimming left V 0 bases short and J 0 bases short, with 3 bases between. CDR1 and CDR2 (germline): LGHNA, YSLEER. CDR3 size: 14 residues. The CDR3 DNA reads as TGCGCCAGCAGCCAAGAGAGCTCCTACAATGAGCAGTTCTTC. Translating gives CASSQESSYNEQFF.

The chain's CDR3 is CASSPRTGSGELFF. As DNA, the CDR3 is TGTGCCAGCAGCCCGCGGACAGGGTCTGGGGAGCTGTTTTTT. This chain connects TRBV5-4 to TRBJ2-2; 8 bases fit TRBD1. J was trimmed by 8 bases and V by 4 bases; bases with no gene match: 7. The CDR3 consists of 14 residues. Germline lookup yields CDR1 SGHNT and CDR2 YYREEE (reference sequence). Supplemented by reference TRBV5-4 and TRBJ2-2, the full variable domain reads ETGVTQSPTHLIKTRGQQVTLRCSSQSGHNTVSWYQQALGQGPQFIFQYYREEENGRGNFPPRFSGLQFPNYSSELNVNALELDDSALYLCASSPRTGSGELFFGEGSRLTVL.

The chain carries TRBV9 and TRBJ2-1; 8 bases fit TRBD2. Per germline, CDR1 SGDLS and CDR2 YYNGEE. The CDR3 extends over 16 amino acids. V lost 7 bases and J lost 0; bases outside the gene matches: 9. Written as DNA, the CDR3 is TGTGCCAGCGGAAGGGCGGGAGGCCGCTCCTACAATGAGCAGTTCTTC. Its translation is CASGRAGGRSYNEQFF.

The chain is built from TRBV29-1 and TRBJ1-2; D is ambiguous. CDR1 and CDR2 from the germline V gene are SQVTM and ANQGSEA. This CDR3 comprises 12 residues. V was cut by 1 base and J by 7 bases, with 10 bases left in between. The CDR3 DNA reads TGCAGCGTTGAAGGCCGCCGCAGTGGCTACACCTTC. It codes for CSVEGRRSGYTF.

The J gene is TRBJ1-4, the V gene TRBV18; tentative D call: TRBD1 (5 bases). Germline V CDR1 and CDR2: KGHSH, LQKENI. V was clipped by 3 bases and J by 7 bases, with 15 bases between them. The CDR3 runs 15 residues. This CDR3 reads CASSPNGAAAEKLFF. In nucleotides, the CDR3 is TGTGCCAGCTCACCTAATGGGGCGGCCGCTGAAAAACTGTTTTTT.